Following are 10 T cell receptor beta chains from one sample sequenced in a study of shared clonotypes between healthy human individuals. Produced via immunoSEQ multiplex PCR; TCRdb's table is partial and in-frame only. This sample has about 510,000 clones; nearly 80% occur once, and the top ten carry around an eighth. The sample comprised PBMCs. Source of these receptors: a woman in her thirties or forties in good health. Some clones in this sample may be carry-over from other donors' samples.

The V call is TRBV6-1, the J call TRBJ1-1; 9 positions match TRBD1. CDR3 length: 14 residues. The ends lost 3 bases at V and 6 bases at J; junction bases unmatched: 5. The germline gives CDR1 MNHNS, CDR2 SASEGT. Here the CDR3 DNA reads TGTGCCAGCAGTGATGGACAGGGGAGTTCTGAAGCTTTCTTT. It codes for CASSDGQGSSEAFF.

The V call is TRBV6-5, the J call TRBJ1-2, with unresolved D. V gave up 8 bases and J gave up 7 bases, with 17 bases separating them. This CDR3 region has 13 residues. Germline-derived CDR1 and CDR2 are MNHEY and SVGAGI. In DNA, the CDR3 is TGTGCCAGCCGTAGGGCCGGGCAAACTGGCTACACCTTC. Translating it yields CASRRAGQTGYTF.

This clone was seen just once. J is TRBJ2-6 and V is TRBV5-8; no clear D. Looked up from germline, CDR1 is SGHTS and CDR2 is YDEGEE. Trimming pared 0 bases from V and 0 bases from J, leaving 7 bases between. The CDR3 extends over 16 amino acids. DNA of the CDR3: TGTGCCAGCAGCTTGGATCTTGTCTCTGGGGCCAACGTCCTGACTTTC. This encodes CASSLDLVSGANVLTF.

The chain recombines TRBV5-4 with TRBJ1-2, with TRBD1 identical over 7 bases. This CDR3 has 13 residues. Losses at the gene ends were 4 bases for V and 1 base for J; bases not matched to a gene: 1. Germline V gives CDR1 SGHNT, CDR2 YYREEE (reference sequence). The CDR3 DNA reads as TGTGCCAGCAGCCGGGACAGTAACTATGGCTACACCTTC. This encodes CASSRDSNYGYTF.

V is TRBV28 and J is TRBJ1-2; no clear D gene. Germline V gives CDR1 MDHEN, CDR2 SYDVKM. The CDR3 runs 13 residues. Trimming left V 5 bases short and J 6 bases short, with 13 bases between. CDR3 DNA: TGTGCCAGCAGTCCAGGATGGCGGGATGGCTACACCTTC. Protein: CASSPGWRDGYTF.

V is TRBV10-3 and J is TRBJ2-6, with D maybe TRBD1 (5 bases). CDR3 size: 15 residues. In germline, CDR1 is ENHRY, CDR2 SYGVKD. Trimming took off 6 bases at V and 0 bases at J, with 9 bases between the two ends. In nucleotides, the CDR3 is TGTGCCATCAGAGCAGACAGCTCTGGGGCCAACGTCCTGACTTTC. The encoded protein is CAIRADSSGANVLTF.

This chain connects TRBV6-5 to TRBJ2-5, with 7 nucleotides matching TRBD2. TRBJ2-7 matches the DNA end more closely, so the J call is doubtful. The CDR3 has 15 amino acids. Germline loops: CDR1 MNHEY, CDR2 SVGAGI. The CDR3 region has the DNA TGTGCCAGCAGTTACTCCCTGCGGGAGCCCAACGAGCAGTACTTC. It codes for CASSYSLREPNEQYF.

The V and J genes are TRBV5-1 and TRBJ2-7; 9 bases line up with TRBD2. V lost 0 bases to trimming and J lost 3 bases; unmatched junction nucleotides: 4. The CDR3 runs to 15 residues. Germline V lookup: CDR1 SGHRS, CDR2 YFSETQ. The CDR3 DNA is TGCGCCAGCAGCTTGGCCGCGGGAGGGTACTACGAGCAGTACTTC. Translating it yields CASSLAAGGYYEQYF. The full variable domain, in which reference TRBV5-1 and TRBJ2-7 provide the parts outside the CDR3, is KAGVTQTPRYLIKTRGQQVTLSCSPISGHRSVSWYQQTPGQGLQFLFEYFSETQRNKGNFPGRFSGRQFSNSRSEMNVSTLELGDSALYLCASSLAAGGYYEQYFGPGTRLTVT.

The chain links TRBV28 to TRBJ2-7, with 7 bases matching TRBD1. Germline-derived CDR1 and CDR2 are MDHEN and SYDVKM. This CDR3 is built from 15 residues. The V gene end was trimmed by 5 bases and the J gene end by 7 bases; junction bases not matched to a gene: 14. The CDR3 DNA reads as TGTGCCAGCAGTCCCCGACAGGGTAGGGGATGGGAGCAGTACTTC. Its protein product is CASSPRQGRGWEQYF.

This clone has only a few counts. As DNA, the CDR3 is TGTGCCAGCCGGGGCAGTAACTACGAGCAGTACTTC. This translates into CASRGSNYEQYF. The V gene is TRBV5-4, the J gene TRBJ2-7; possibly TRBD1 or TRBD2 for D (5 bases each). Trimming removed 7 bases from V and 3 bases from J, with 11 bases in between. CDR1 is SGHNT, CDR2 YYREEE, per germline (reference sequence). The CDR3 runs to 12 residues.